These 25 T cell receptor beta chains were all obtained from the same sample, sequenced in a study of CD4 T cells in relation to SARS-CoV-2 and coronaviruses. This table comes from immunoSEQ multiplex PCR, and its TCRdb copy is limited to in-frame clones, with some not included. Of 15,000 to 20,000 clones in the sample, approximately 82% were seen once. Unexposed donor CD4+ T cells date from about 2011-2018, before the COVID-19 pandemic. After ten to eleven days of culture, CD4+ T cells were isolated. Their antigen targets remain unknown. Sequencing used CD4+ T cells from PBMCs, cultured in vitro. Receptors were obtained from a human donor in good health.

The rearrangement joins TRBV4-1 to TRBJ2-3; D remains unclear. The CDR3 is 11 residues long. Trimming stripped 0 bases from V and 9 bases from J, with 4 bases between. Germline CDR1 is MGHRA and CDR2 is YSYEKL. The CDR3 region is CASSQESTQYF. Written as DNA, the CDR3 is TGCGCCAGCAGCCAAGAGTCAACGCAGTATTTT.

This chain uses TRBV6-5 with TRBJ1-5, with D perhaps TRBD1 (5 bases). The germline V gene has CDR1 MNHEY and CDR2 SVGAGI. V was shortened by 7 bases and J by 3 bases, with 10 bases between the two germline ends. The CDR3 spans 13 residues. The CDR3 DNA reads as TGTGCCAGCACCAGGGAGGTCAATCAGCCCCAGCATTTT. It translates to CASTREVNQPQHF.

This clone came up a few times. The gene calls are TRBV6-6 and TRBJ2-7; D might be TRBD1 (6 bases). V lost 7 bases, J lost 4 bases, and 17 bases lay in between. The germline gives CDR1 MNHNY, CDR2 SVGAGI (reference sequence). The CDR3 extends over 14 amino acids. The CDR3 DNA is TGTGCCAGCACCTCTCCCCGGGACATATACGAGCAGTACTTC. It encodes CASTSPRDIYEQYF.

V usage is TRBV5-1 and J usage is TRBJ2-3; D is unclear. This CDR3 is built from 14 residues. Germline V CDR1 and CDR2: SGHRS, YFSETQ. The V end lost 1 base, the J end lost 0 bases, and 6 bases lay between the germline ends. CDR3 in DNA: TGCGCCAGCAGCTTGTCTGATAGCACAGATACGCAGTATTTT. Translating it yields CASSLSDSTDTQYF. The whole variable domain, remainder taken from reference TRBV5-1 and TRBJ2-3, is KAGVTQTPRYLIKTRGQQVTLSCSPISGHRSVSWYQQTPGQGLQFLFEYFSETQRNKGNFPGRFSGRQFSNSRSEMNVSTLELGDSALYLCASSLSDSTDTQYFGPGTRLTVL.

V and J are TRBV19 and TRBJ1-6; D is uncertain. The CDR3 runs to 16 residues. Trimming pared 7 bases from V and 2 bases from J, leaving 15 bases between. The germline V gene encodes CDR1 LNHDA and CDR2 SQIVND (reference sequence). CDR3 loop: CASTWLRDTYNSPLHF. The CDR3 nucleotides read TGTGCCAGTACCTGGTTGCGGGATACCTATAATTCACCCCTCCACTTT.

V gene TRBV7-9 combines with J gene TRBJ2-2; D call uncertain. Trimming removed 5 bases at V and 1 base at J, with 11 bases between. CDR1 is SEHNR, CDR2 FQNEAQ, per germline (reference sequence). The CDR3 length is 15 residues. CDR3 DNA sequence: TGTGCCAGCAGCCAGATTCCCCTGAACACCGGGGAGCTGTTTTTT. As protein: CASSQIPLNTGELFF.

This rearrangement joins TRBV25-1 to TRBJ1-2; D is ambiguous. The V gene lost 1 base and the J gene lost 6 bases, with 21 bases spanning the gap. Germline lookup yields CDR1 MGHDK and CDR2 SYGVNS. CDR3 size: 17 residues. The CDR3 DNA is TGTGCCAGCAGTGAATTCGCATCGAGACCTAGCCGAGATGGCTACACCTTC. This sequence encodes CASSEFASRPSRDGYTF.

The rearrangement joins TRBV6-2 or TRBV6-3 to TRBJ2-3; the match to TRBD2 covers 7 bases. This CDR3 comprises 17 residues. V lost 6 bases, J lost 4 bases, and 16 bases stayed unmatched. The germline CDR1 and CDR2 sequences are MNHEY and SVGEGT. The DNA for the CDR3 is TGTGCCAGCAGCGCGGGGGTACTAGCCACCCGTGCAGATACGCAGTATTTT. It is translated as CASSAGVLATRADTQYF.

The V gene is TRBV7-2, the J gene TRBJ2-3, with D perhaps being TRBD1 or TRBD2 (5 bases each). Trimming cost V 1 base and J 0 bases, with 14 bases left between them. Looked up from germline, CDR1 is SGHTA and CDR2 is FQGNSA. The CDR3 has 17 residues. CDR3 amino acids: CASSLGLGEMSTDTQYF. CDR3 DNA sequence: TGTGCCAGCAGCTTAGGGCTGGGGGAAATGAGCACAGATACGCAGTATTTT.

The genes are TRBV7-9 and TRBJ2-3; D is possibly TRBD1 (5 bases). Germline V CDR1 and CDR2: SEHNR, FQNEAQ (reference sequence). The V end lost 4 bases, the J end lost 0 bases, and 14 bases lay between the germline ends. The CDR3 is made up of 16 amino acids. In DNA form, the CDR3 reads TGTGCCAGCAGCTCTACAGGCCTTCCTAGCACAGATACGCAGTATTTT. This codes for CASSSTGLPSTDTQYF.

The chain combines TRBV28 with TRBJ1-2, with TRBD1 matching 9 bases. The CDR3 is 14 residues long. The ends lost 4 bases at V and 2 bases at J; junction bases unmatched: 2. In germline, CDR1 is MDHEN, CDR2 SYDVKM. The chain's CDR3 is CASSSGTGNYGYTF. CDR3 nucleotides: TGTGCCAGCAGTTCCGGGACAGGGAACTATGGCTACACCTTC.

V and J are TRBV27 and TRBJ2-7, with a possible D match to TRBD2 (5 bases). The CDR3 has 14 amino acids. Between the trimmed V and J ends, which lost 9 bases and 3 bases, there was a span of 18 bases. Germline-derived CDR1 and CDR2 are MNHEY and SMNVEV (reference sequence). The CDR3 sequence is CASRPRLADYEQYF. CDR3 sequence (DNA): TGTGCCAGTAGACCGCGCCTAGCCGACTACGAGCAGTACTTC.

The rearrangement uses TRBV7-8 and TRBJ1-1, with no clear D. Germline CDR1 reads SGHVS; CDR2 reads FQNEAQ. The ends were cut back, 1 base at V and 0 bases at J, with 9 bases in the middle. This CDR3 has 15 residues. For the CDR3, the DNA is TGTGCCAGCAGCTTAGTCTTCAGTTTGAACACTGAAGCTTTCTTT. As protein: CASSLVFSLNTEAFF.

The chain recombines TRBV5-1 with TRBJ1-4; D is perhaps TRBD1 (6 bases). The CDR3 covers 15 residues. Trimming shortened V by 4 bases and J by 4 bases, and 14 bases separated the two germline ends. Germline CDR1 and CDR2: SGHRS and YFSETQ. CDR3 loop: CASSITGGHNEKLFF. The DNA of the CDR3 is TGCGCCAGCAGCATCACGGGGGGGCATAATGAAAAACTGTTTTTT. Supplemented by reference TRBV5-1 and TRBJ1-4, the full variable domain reads KAGVTQTPRYLIKTRGQQVTLSCSPISGHRSVSWYQQTPGQGLQFLFEYFSETQRNKGNFPGRFSGRQFSNSRSEMNVSTLELGDSALYLCASSITGGHNEKLFFGSGTQLSVL.

This clone was counted a few times. The CDR3 coding sequence is TGTGCCAGCAGCCAGGAGGGGAGCGGGGGTAGCAAGCAGTACTTC. Translation: CASSQEGSGGSKQYF. The rearrangement joins TRBV3-1 (or the pseudogene TRBV3-2) to TRBJ2-7; 8 bases line up with TRBD2. With 3 bases clipped from V and 8 bases from J, the junction kept 12 bases outside the gene matches. The CDR3 totals 15 residues. Germline CDR1 and CDR2: LGHDT and YNNKEL (reference sequence).

The rearrangement joins TRBV5-6 to TRBJ2-7, with 9 bases that match TRBD2. V trimming: 4 bases; J trimming: 6 bases; junction bases outside the gene matches: 14. This CDR3 has 16 residues. CDR1 SGHDT and CDR2 YYEEEE come from the germline V gene. The CDR3, as DNA: TGTGCCAGCAGCGGCGGGGGGGGAGTTAGAACCGTCGAGCAGTACTTC. Translating gives CASSGGGGVRTVEQYF.

This rearrangement joins TRBV4-3 to TRBJ1-2; D gene unclear. V was pared by 4 bases and J by 8 bases, with 14 bases between. The CDR3 runs to 13 residues. Germline V gene data show CDR1 as LGHNA and CDR2 as YSLEER. The CDR3 DNA reads as TGCGCCAGCAGCCGATATAGCAGCGGAGGCTACACCTTC. Its protein is CASSRYSSGGYTF.

The V gene is TRBV18, the J gene TRBJ1-4, with D possibly being TRBD1 (6 bases). Germline V gene sequence: CDR1 KGHSH, CDR2 LQKENI. V gave up 4 bases and J gave up 4 bases, with 10 bases separating them. This CDR3 has 14 residues. The CDR3 sequence is CASSRGPNNEKLFF. CDR3 coding DNA: TGTGCCAGCTCACGGGGGCCTAATAATGAAAAACTGTTTTTT.

In its sample, this clone was seen once. The chain carries TRBV3-1 (or the pseudogene TRBV3-2) and TRBJ2-3, with unresolved D. V was trimmed by 0 bases and J by 5 bases, leaving 12 bases between them. CDR3 length: 15 residues. Per germline, CDR1 LGHDT and CDR2 YNNKEL (reference sequence). The CDR3 coding sequence is TGTGCCAGCAGCCAAGATGAGCCGGGTTTAGATACGCAGTATTTT. Its translation: CASSQDEPGLDTQYF.

The rearrangement links TRBV2 to TRBJ2-3; D is perhaps TRBD1 (6 bases). This CDR3 contains 13 residues. V was cut by 3 bases and J by 4 bases, with 8 bases left in between. Germline-derived CDR1 and CDR2 are SNHLY and FYNNEI. The CDR3 sequence: CASSDRGPDTQYF. The CDR3 bases are TGTGCCAGCAGTGACAGGGGCCCAGATACGCAGTATTTT.

The rearrangement joins TRBV7-9 to TRBJ2-7, with a possible D match to TRBD1 (5 bases). CDR3 size: 12 residues. Germline V gene lookup returns CDR1 SEHNR and CDR2 FQNEAQ (reference sequence). The V end lost 4 bases, the J end lost 4 bases, and 8 bases lay between the germline ends. CDR3 DNA sequence: TGTGCCAGCAGCTCCCAGGGTTACGAGCAGTACTTC. It yields the protein CASSSQGYEQYF.

A remark on this clone: Additional DNA sequences in this sample encode the identical CDR3. The gene calls are TRBV7-2 and TRBJ2-6; D is possibly TRBD1 or TRBD2 (6 bases each). With 2 bases removed from V and 0 bases from J, the gap between germline ends came to 11 bases. Germline assignment: CDR1 SGHTA and CDR2 FQGNSA. The CDR3 is made up of 17 amino acids. CDR3 sequence reads: CASSLRGASSGANVLTF. The DNA for the CDR3 is TGTGCCAGCAGCTTAAGGGGGGCGAGCTCTGGGGCCAACGTCCTGACTTTC.

The chain joins TRBV6-6 to TRBJ2-7; possible D gene TRBD1, 6 bases. V was clipped by 6 bases and J by 0 bases, with 9 bases between them. Per germline, CDR1 MNHNY and CDR2 SVGAGI (reference sequence). This CDR3 has 13 amino acids. In nucleotides, the CDR3 is TGTGCCAGCAGCGGGACACCCTCCTACGAGCAGTACTTC. Amino acids: CASSGTPSYEQYF.

The chain carries TRBV5-1 and TRBJ1-2, with 9 positions matching TRBD1. Losses at the gene ends were 4 bases for V and 4 bases for J; bases not matched to a gene: 8. This CDR3 comprises 15 residues. The germline gives CDR1 SGHRS, CDR2 YFSETQ. CDR3 region: CASSPNTGGAYGYTF. CDR3 sequence (DNA): TGCGCCAGCAGCCCAAACACAGGGGGCGCCTATGGCTACACCTTC. Full variable domain (outside the CDR3, taken from reference TRBV5-1 and TRBJ1-2): KAGVTQTPRYLIKTRGQQVTLSCSPISGHRSVSWYQQTPGQGLQFLFEYFSETQRNKGNFPGRFSGRQFSNSRSEMNVSTLELGDSALYLCASSPNTGGAYGYTFGSGTRLTVV.

The V gene is TRBV2, the J gene TRBJ1-5, with D possibly TRBD1 on 5 matching bases. Per the germline V gene, CDR1 is SNHLY and CDR2 is FYNNEI. With 4 bases removed from V and 0 bases from J, the gap between germline ends came to 7 bases. There are 14 residues in the CDR3. CDR3 in DNA: TGTGCCAGCAGTGCTCAGGGTAGCAATCAGCCCCAGCATTTT. Protein sequence: CASSAQGSNQPQHF.